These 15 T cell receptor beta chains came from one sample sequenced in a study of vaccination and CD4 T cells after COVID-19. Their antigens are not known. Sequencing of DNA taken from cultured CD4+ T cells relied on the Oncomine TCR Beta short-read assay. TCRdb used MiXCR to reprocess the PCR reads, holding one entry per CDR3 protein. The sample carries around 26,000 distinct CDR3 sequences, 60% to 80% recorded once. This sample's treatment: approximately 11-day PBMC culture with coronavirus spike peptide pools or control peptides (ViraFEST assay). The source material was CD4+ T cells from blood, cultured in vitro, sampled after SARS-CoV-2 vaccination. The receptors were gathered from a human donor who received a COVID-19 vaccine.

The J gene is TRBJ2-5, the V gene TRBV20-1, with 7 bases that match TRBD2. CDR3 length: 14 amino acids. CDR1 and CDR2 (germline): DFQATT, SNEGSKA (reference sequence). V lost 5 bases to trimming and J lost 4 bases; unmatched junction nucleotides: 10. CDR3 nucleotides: TGCAGTGCTCGAGCGGGATTACGATTAGAGACCCAGTACTTC. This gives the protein CSARAGLRLETQYF.

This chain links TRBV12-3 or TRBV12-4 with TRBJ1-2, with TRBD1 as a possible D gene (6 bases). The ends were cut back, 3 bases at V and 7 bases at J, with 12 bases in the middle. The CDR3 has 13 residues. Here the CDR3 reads CASSFNRERGYTF. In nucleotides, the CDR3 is TGTGCCAGCAGTTTTAACAGGGAACGTGGCTACACCTTC.

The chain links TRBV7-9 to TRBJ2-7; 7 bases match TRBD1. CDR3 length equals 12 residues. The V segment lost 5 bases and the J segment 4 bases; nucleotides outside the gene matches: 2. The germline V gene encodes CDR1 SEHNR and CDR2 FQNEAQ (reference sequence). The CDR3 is CASSQTGYEQYF. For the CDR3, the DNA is TGTGCCAGCAGCCAGACAGGGTACGAGCAGTACTTC.

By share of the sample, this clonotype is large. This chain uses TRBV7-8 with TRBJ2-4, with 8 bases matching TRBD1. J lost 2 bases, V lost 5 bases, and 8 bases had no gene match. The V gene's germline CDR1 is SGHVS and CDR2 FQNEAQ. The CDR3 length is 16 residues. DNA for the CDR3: TGTGCCAGCAGCGGCGAGCGGACAGGGACCAAAAACATTCAGTACTTC. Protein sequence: CASSGERTGTKNIQYF.

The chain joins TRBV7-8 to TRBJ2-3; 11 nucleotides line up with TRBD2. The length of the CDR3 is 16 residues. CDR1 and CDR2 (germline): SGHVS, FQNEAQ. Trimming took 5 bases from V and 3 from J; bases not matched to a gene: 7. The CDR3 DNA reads TGTGCCAGCAGCCTGCGACTAGCGGGGAGGACAGATACGCAGTATTTT. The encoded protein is CASSLRLAGRTDTQYF.

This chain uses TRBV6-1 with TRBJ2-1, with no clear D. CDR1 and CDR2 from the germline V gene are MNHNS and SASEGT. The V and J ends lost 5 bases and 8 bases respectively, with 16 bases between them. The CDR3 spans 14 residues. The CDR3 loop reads CASSPVNYNHEQFF. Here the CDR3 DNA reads TGTGCCAGCAGTCCCGTTAACTACAATCATGAGCAGTTCTTC.

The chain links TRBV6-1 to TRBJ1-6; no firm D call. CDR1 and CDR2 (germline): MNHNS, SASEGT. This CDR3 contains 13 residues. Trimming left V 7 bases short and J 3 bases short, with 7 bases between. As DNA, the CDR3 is TGTGCCAGCACCGGACTCTATAATTCACCCCTCCACTTT. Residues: CASTGLYNSPLHF.

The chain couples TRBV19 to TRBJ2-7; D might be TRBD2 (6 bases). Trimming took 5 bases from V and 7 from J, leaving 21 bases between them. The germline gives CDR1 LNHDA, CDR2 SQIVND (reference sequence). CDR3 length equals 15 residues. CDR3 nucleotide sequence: TGTGCCAGTAGTCCCCGGGACGCCTCCCGGGGGGAGCAGTACTTC. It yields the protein CASSPRDASRGEQYF.

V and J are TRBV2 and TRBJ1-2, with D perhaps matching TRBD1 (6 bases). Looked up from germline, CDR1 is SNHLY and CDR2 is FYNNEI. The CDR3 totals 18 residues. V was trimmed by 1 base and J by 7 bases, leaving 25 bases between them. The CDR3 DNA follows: TGTGCCAGCAGTGAAGAAGTCGGGTTCCAGGGGCCAAGGGGTGGCTACACCTTC. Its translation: CASSEEVGFQGPRGGYTF.

For the CDR3, the DNA is TGTGCCACCAGTGCAGGGGGATATGGCTACACCTTC. This codes for CATSAGGYGYTF. This chain connects TRBV24-1 to TRBJ1-2; 7 bases fit TRBD1. CDR3 length equals 12 residues. Trimming cost V 5 bases and J 5 bases; bases outside gene matches: 1. CDR1 KGHDR and CDR2 SFDVKD come from the germline V gene.

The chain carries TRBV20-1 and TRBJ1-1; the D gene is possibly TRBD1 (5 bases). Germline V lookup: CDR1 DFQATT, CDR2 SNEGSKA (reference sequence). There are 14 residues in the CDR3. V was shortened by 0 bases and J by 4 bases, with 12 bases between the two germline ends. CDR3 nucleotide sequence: TGCAGTGCTAGAGATCGAGGGGTTAGCACTGAAGCTTTCTTT. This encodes CSARDRGVSTEAFF.

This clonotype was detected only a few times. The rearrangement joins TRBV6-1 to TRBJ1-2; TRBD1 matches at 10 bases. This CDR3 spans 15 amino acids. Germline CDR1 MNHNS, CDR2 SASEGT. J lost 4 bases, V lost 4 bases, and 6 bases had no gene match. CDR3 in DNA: TGTGCCAGCAGTGGCTGGGACAGGGGTGTCTATGGCTACACCTTC. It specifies CASSGWDRGVYGYTF.

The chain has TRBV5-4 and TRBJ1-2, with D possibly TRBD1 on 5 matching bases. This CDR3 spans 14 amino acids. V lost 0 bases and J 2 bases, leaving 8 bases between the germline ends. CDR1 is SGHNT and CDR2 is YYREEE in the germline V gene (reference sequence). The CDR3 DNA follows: TGTGCCAGCAGCTTGGCAGGGAACAACTATGGCTACACCTTC. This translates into CASSLAGNNYGYTF.

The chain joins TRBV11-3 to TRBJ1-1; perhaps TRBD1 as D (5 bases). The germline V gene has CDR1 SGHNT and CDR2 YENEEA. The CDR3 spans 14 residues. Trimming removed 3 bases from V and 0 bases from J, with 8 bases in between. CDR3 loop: CASSFDRVNTEAFF. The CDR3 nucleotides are TGTGCCAGCAGCTTTGACAGAGTGAACACTGAAGCTTTCTTT.

For the CDR3, the DNA is TGCAGTGCTAATTCGCGGACTAGCGGGGAAAAAGATACGCAGTATTTT. Translated, it gives CSANSRTSGEKDTQYF. The rearrangement joins TRBV20-1 to TRBJ2-3; 12 nucleotides line up with TRBD2. V shed 4 bases, J shed 5 bases, and the junction held 10 bases outside the gene matches. Germline assignment: CDR1 DFQATT and CDR2 SNEGSKA (reference sequence). CDR3 length: 16 residues.